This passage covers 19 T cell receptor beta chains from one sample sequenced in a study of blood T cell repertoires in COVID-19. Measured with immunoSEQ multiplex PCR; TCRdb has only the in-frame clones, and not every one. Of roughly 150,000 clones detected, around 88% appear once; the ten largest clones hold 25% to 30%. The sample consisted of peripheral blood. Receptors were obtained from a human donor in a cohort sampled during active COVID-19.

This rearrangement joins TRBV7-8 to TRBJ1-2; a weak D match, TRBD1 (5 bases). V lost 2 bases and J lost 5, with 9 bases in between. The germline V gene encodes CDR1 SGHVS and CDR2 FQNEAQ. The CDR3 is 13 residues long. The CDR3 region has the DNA TGTGCCAGCAGCTTACCGACAGCTTATGGCTACACCTTC. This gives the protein CASSLPTAYGYTF. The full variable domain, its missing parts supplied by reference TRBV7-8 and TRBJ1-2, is GAGVSQSPRYKVAKRGQDVALRCDPISGHVSLFWYQQALGQGPEFLTYFQNEAQLDKSGLPSDRFFAERPEGSVSTLKIQRTQQEDSAVYLCASSLPTAYGYTFGSGTRLTVV.

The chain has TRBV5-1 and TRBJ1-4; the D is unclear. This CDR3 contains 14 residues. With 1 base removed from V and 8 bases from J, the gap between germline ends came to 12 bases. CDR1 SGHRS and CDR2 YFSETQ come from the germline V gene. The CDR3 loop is CASSLSTPEEKLFF. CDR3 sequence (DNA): TGCGCCAGCAGCTTGAGTACTCCTGAAGAAAAACTGTTTTTT.

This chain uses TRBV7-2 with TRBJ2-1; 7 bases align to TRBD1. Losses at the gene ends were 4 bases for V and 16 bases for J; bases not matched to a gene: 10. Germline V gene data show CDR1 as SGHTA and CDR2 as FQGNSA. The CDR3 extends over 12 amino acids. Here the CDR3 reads CASSSTGDSHFF. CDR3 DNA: TGTGCCAGCAGCTCAACCGGGGACAGCCACTTCTTC.

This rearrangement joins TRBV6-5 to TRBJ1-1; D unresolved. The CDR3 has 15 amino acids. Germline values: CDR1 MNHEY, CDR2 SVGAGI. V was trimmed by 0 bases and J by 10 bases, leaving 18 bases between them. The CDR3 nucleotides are TGTGCCAGCAGTTACTCCATAACCTTTGACGGCGGAGCTTTCTTT. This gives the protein CASSYSITFDGGAFF.

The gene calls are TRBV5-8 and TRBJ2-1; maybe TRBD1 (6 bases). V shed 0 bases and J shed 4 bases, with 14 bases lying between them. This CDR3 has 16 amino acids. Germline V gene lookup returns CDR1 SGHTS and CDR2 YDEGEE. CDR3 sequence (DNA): TGTGCCAGCAGCTTGGATTGGCAGGGGATTTACAATGAGCAGTTCTTC. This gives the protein CASSLDWQGIYNEQFF.

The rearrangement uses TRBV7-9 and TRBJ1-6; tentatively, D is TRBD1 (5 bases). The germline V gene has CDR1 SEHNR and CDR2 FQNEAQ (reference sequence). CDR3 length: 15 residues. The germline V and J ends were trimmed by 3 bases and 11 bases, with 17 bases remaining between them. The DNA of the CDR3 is TGTGCCAGCAGCTTGTCGGGGGGTTCCGCTCCACCCCTCCACTTT. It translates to CASSLSGGSAPPLHF.

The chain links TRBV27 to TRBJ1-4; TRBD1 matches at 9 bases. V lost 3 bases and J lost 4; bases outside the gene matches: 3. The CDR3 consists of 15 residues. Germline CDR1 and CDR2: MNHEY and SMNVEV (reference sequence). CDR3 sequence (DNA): TGTGCCAGCAGTTTCCGGGACAGGGTTAATGAAAAACTGTTTTTT. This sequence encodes CASSFRDRVNEKLFF.

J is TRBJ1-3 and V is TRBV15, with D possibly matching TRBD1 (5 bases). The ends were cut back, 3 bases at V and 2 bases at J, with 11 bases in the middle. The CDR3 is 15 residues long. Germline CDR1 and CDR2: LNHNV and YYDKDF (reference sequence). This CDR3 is CATSRAGLPGNTIYF. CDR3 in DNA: TGTGCCACCAGCAGGGCAGGGTTACCTGGAAACACCATATATTTT.

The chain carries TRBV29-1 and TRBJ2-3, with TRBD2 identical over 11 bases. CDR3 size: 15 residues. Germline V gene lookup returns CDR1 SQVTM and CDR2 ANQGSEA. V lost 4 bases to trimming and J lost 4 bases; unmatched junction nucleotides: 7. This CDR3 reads CSVGVAGGSADTQYF. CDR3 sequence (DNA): TGCAGCGTTGGGGTAGCGGGGGGGAGTGCAGATACGCAGTATTTT.

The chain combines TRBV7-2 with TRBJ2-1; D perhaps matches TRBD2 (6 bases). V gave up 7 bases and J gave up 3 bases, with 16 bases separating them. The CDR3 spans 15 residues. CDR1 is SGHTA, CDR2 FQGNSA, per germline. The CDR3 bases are TGTGCCAGCACTCCCGGGGGAACCCGCTACAATGAGCAGTTCTTC. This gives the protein CASTPGGTRYNEQFF.

This CDR3 is CASSDRGGPEQYF. The CDR3 region has the DNA TGTGCCAGCAGTGATCGGGGGGGCCCCGAGCAGTACTTC. V usage is TRBV6-1 and J usage is TRBJ2-7, with 8 bases that match TRBD2. CDR3 length: 13 residues. Germline assignment: CDR1 MNHNS and CDR2 SASEGT. Germline trimming cut 3 bases from V and 6 bases from J; bases unmatched to any gene: 4.

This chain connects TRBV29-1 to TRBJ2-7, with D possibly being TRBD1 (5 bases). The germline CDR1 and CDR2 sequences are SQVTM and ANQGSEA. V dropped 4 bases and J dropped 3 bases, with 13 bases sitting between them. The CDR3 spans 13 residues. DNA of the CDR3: TGCAGCGTTGTCGGGCAGGGCCACTACGAGCAGTACTTC. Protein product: CSVVGQGHYEQYF.

The CDR3 protein is CASSLRDSQPQHF. The DNA for the CDR3 is TGTGCCAGCAGTCTCAGGGATAGTCAGCCCCAGCATTTT. The chain carries TRBV27 and TRBJ1-5; tentative D call: TRBD1 (5 bases). V was cut by 5 bases and J by 6 bases, with 11 bases left in between. The CDR3 is 13 amino acids. Germline lookup yields CDR1 MNHEY and CDR2 SMNVEV (reference sequence).

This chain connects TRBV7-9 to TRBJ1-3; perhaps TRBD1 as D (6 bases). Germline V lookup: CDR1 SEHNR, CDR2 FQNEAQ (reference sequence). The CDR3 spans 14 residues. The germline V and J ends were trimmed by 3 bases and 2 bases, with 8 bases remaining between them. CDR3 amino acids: CASSFTGTGNTIYF. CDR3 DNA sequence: TGTGCCAGCAGCTTCACAGGGACTGGAAACACCATATATTTT. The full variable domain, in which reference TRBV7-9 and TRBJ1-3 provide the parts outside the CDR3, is DTGVSQNPRHKITKRGQNVTFRCDPISEHNRLYWYRQTLGQGPEFLTYFQNEAQLEKSRLLSDRFSAERPKGSFSTLEIQRTEQGDSAMYLCASSFTGTGNTIYFGEGSWLTVV.

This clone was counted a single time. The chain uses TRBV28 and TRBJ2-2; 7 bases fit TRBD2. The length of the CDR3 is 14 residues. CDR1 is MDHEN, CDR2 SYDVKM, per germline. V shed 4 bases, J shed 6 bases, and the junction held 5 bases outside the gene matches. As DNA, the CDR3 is TGTGCCAGCAGTTCCGGGACTAATGCCGGGGAGCTGTTTTTT. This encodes CASSSGTNAGELFF.

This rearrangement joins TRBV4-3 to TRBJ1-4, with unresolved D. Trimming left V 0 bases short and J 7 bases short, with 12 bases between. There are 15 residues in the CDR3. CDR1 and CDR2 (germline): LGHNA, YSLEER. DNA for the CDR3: TGCGCCAGCAGCCAAGAAGGACGGGAGGGTGAAAAACTGTTTTTT. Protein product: CASSQEGREGEKLFF.

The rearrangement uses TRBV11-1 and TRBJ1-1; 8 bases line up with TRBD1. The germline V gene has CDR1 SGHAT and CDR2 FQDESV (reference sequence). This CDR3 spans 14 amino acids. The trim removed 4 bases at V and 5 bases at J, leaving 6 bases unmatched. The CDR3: CASSSGQGRTEAFF. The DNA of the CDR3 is TGTGCCAGCAGCTCCGGACAGGGTCGTACTGAAGCTTTCTTT.

DNA of the CDR3: TGTGCCAGCAGGCGGGACAGCTCGGAAGCTTTCTTT. Amino acid sequence: CASRRDSSEAFF. This chain links TRBV6-5 with TRBJ1-1, with 7 bases identical to TRBD1. Germline lookup yields CDR1 MNHEY and CDR2 SVGAGI. After removal of 6 bases from V and 8 bases from J, the junction contained 6 bases not matched to a gene. The CDR3 contains 12 residues.

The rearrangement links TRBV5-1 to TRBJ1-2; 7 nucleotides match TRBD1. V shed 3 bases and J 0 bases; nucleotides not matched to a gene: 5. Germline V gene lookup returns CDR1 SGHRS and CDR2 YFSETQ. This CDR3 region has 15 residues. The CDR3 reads CASSSLDRPNYGYTF. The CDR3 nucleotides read TGCGCCAGCAGCTCTCTGGACAGGCCTAACTATGGCTACACCTTC.